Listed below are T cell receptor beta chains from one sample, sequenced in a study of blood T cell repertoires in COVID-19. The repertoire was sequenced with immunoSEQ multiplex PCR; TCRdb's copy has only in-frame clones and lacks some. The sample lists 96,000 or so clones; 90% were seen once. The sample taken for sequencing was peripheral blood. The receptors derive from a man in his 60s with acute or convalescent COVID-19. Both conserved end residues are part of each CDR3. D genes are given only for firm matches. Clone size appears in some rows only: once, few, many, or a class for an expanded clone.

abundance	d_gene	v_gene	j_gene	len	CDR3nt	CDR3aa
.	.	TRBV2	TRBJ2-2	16	TGTGCCAGCAGTGTTCCAGCTCTACAGGGTACCGGGGAGCTGTTTTTT	CASSVPALQGTGELFF
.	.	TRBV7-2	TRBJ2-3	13	TGTGCCAGCAGCTTAGTAGGCACAGATACGCAGTATTTT	CASSLVGTDTQYF
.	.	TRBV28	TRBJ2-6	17	TGTGCCAGCAGCCTTCCGCGAGGACTCTCTGGGGCCAACGTCCTGACTTTC	CASSLPRGLSGANVLTF
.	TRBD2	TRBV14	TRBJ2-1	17	TGTGCCAGCAGCCTATCTCGTACTAGCGGGAGGGGGAATGAGCAGTTCTTC	CASSLSRTSGRGNEQFF
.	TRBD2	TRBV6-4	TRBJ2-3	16	TGTGCCAGCAGTGATTTTAGCGGGAGCGGCTCAGATACGCAGTATTTT	CASSDFSGSGSDTQYF
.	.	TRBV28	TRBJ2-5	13	TGTGCCAGCAGTTTTGGACAGCAAGAGACCCAGTACTTC	CASSFGQQETQYF
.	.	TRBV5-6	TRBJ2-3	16	TGTGCCAGCAGCAAGAACCGGGACTGGGGGTCGGATACGCAGTATTTT	CASSKNRDWGSDTQYF
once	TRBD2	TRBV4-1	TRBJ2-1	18	TGCGCCAGCAGCCCCACACGTCGGGCAGCGGGAGCACACAATGAGCAGTTCTTC	CASSPTRRAAGAHNEQFF
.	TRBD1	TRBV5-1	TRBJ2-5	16	TGCGCCAGCAGCTTGGGGCCCGGGACAGGACAAGAGACCCAGTACTTC	CASSLGPGTGQETQYF
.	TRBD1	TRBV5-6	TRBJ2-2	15	TGTGCCACTGAAACAGGGGCGGACGACACCGGGGAGCTGTTTTTT	CATETGADDTGELFF
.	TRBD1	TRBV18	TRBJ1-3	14	TGTGCCAGCTCACCCGGGACAGTAGGAAACACCATATATTTT	CASSPGTVGNTIYF
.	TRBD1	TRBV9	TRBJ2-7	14	TGTGCCAGCAGCCCGCTGGACAGGGCATACGAGCAGTACTTC	CASSPLDRAYEQYF
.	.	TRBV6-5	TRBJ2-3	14	TGTGCCAGCAGTTACTCACAGTCCACAGATACGCAGTATTTT	CASSYSQSTDTQYF
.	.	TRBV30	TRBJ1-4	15	TGTGCCTGGAGTTCCCCCAGGGAAAGTGATGAAAAACTGTTTTTT	CAWSSPRESDEKLFF
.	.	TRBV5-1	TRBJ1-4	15	TGCGCCAGCTCCCATACGGGGGCAACTAATGAAAAACTGTTTTTT	CASSHTGATNEKLFF
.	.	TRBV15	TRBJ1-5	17	TGTGCCACCAGCAGAGATTTGGGGGCAGGGTCCCTTCAGCCCCAGCATTTT	CATSRDLGAGSLQPQHF
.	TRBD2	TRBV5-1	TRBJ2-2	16	TGCGCCAGCAGCTTCAGGCAGGGAGGGCGAACCGGGGAGCTGTTTTTT	CASSFRQGGRTGELFF
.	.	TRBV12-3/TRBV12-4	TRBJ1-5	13	TGTGCCAGCAGTTTAGGGAGGGGTAAGCCCCAGCATTTT	CASSLGRGKPQHF
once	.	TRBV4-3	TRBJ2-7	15	TGCGCCAGCAGCCAAGATTATCCAGGTTACTACGAGCAGTACTTC	CASSQDYPGYYEQYF
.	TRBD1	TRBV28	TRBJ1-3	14	TGTGCCAGCAGAGCTGGGACAGGTAGAAACACCATATATTTT	CASRAGTGRNTIYF
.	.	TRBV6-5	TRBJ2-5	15	TGTGCCAGCAACTTCGTGGGGGCTAGCGGAGAGACCCAGTACTTC	CASNFVGASGETQYF
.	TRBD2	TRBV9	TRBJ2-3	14	TGTGCCAGCAGCGTAGTACTAGCGGGAGATACGCAGTATTTT	CASSVVLAGDTQYF
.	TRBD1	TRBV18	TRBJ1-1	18	TGTGCCAGCTCACCTCTGGACAGGGGGCCTACCTTGAACACTGAAGCTTTCTTT	CASSPLDRGPTLNTEAFF
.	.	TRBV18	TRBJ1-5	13	TGTGCCAGCTCACCGGGCGACAATCAGCCCCAGCATTTT	CASSPGDNQPQHF
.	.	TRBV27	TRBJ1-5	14	TGTGCCAGCACCGGGGGGGGGCCCAATCAGCCCCAGCATTTT	CASTGGGPNQPQHF
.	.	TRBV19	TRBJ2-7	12	TGTGCCAGTAGGGGGGCCGCCTACGAGCAGTACTTC	CASRGAAYEQYF
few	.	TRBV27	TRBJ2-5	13	TGTGCCAGCAGACTAGCCCCCAGAGGGGCCCAGTACTTC	CASRLAPRGAQYF
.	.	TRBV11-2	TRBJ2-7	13	TGTGCCAGCAGCTACGGGACACACTACGAGCAGTACTTC	CASSYGTHYEQYF
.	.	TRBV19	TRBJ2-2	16	TGTGCCAGCCAATCGTCCTTAGCGGAGTACACCGGGGAGCTGTTTTTT	CASQSSLAEYTGELFF
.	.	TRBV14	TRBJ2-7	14	TGTGCCAGCAGCCAATTCCTAGGGGCCTACGAGCAGTACTTC	CASSQFLGAYEQYF
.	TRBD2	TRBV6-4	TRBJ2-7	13	TGTGCCATCCCCGGGACTAGCGTCTACGAGCAGTACTTC	CAIPGTSVYEQYF
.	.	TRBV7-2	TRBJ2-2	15	TGTGCCAGCAGCTTAACCAGAAGTTACACCGGGGAGCTGTTTTTT	CASSLTRSYTGELFF
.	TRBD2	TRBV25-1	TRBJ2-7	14	TGTGCCAGCAGTGAATACCATAGCGGGGGACGACTGTACTTC	CASSEYHSGGRLYF
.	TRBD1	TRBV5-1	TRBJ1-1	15	TGCGCCAGCAGCCTCGGGGACAGGGGTGCCACTGAAGCTTTCTTT	CASSLGDRGATEAFF
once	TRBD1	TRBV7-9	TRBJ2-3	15	TGTGCCAGCAGCTCGGACAGGGATGCGACAGATACGCAGTATTTT	CASSSDRDATDTQYF
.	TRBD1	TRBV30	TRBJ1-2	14	TGTGCCTGGAGTGTCAGGGCAGGGGGCTTCGGCTACACCTTC	CAWSVRAGGFGYTF
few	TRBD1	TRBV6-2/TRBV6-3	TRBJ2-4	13	TGTGCCAGCAGTTTACAGGGGCAAAGCGCTCAGTACTTC	CASSLQGQSAQYF
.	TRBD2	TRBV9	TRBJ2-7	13	TGTGCCAGCAGCCTAGCGGGAGTCGACGAGCAGTACTTC	CASSLAGVDEQYF
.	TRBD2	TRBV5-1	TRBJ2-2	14	TGCGCCAGCAGCCCGTCGACTAGCGGGGGGGAGCTGTTTTTT	CASSPSTSGGELFF
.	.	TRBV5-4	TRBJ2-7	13	TGTGCCAGCAACATGCGGGGCTCCTACGAGCAGTACTTC	CASNMRGSYEQYF
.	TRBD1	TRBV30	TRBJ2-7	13	TGTGCCGGGTCCGGGACAGGGGGCTACGAGCAGTACTTC	CAGSGTGGYEQYF
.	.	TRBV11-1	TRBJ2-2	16	TGTGCCAGCAGCTTCCCCAAGGGACAAGACACCGGGGAGCTGTTTTTT	CASSFPKGQDTGELFF
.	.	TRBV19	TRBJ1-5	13	TGTGCCAGTACCGGAGGGGGGGGGCAGCCCCAGCATTTT	CASTGGGGQPQHF
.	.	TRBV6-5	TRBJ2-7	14	TGTGCCAGCAGCCTGGGACATCAATCCTACGAGCAGTACTTC	CASSLGHQSYEQYF
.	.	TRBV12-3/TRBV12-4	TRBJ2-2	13	TGTGCCAGCAGTGAGACAGCTACCGGGGAGCTGTTTTTT	CASSETATGELFF